This T cell receptor (beta chain) was sequenced during a study of OX40 agonist ivuxolimab in advanced cancers. Study background: The patients received ivuxolimab by intravenous route every 2 weeks at 0.01 to 10 mg/kg. Approximately 41% of patients had received prior checkpoint inhibitor therapy.

Trimming took 4 bases from V and 5 from J; bases not matched to a gene: 11. CDR3 length equals 15 residues. CDR1 and CDR2 from the germline V gene are SGHNT and YYREEE (reference sequence). Sequencing was performed with immunoSEQ multiplex PCR; in TCRdb, only in-frame clones are kept and a portion is missing. The data contain approximately 89,000 clones, around nine tenths of them seen just once; the ten biggest clones take up under 0.35%. The material was CD4+ or CD8+ T cells sorted from blood, obtained in a trial of the OX40 agonist ivuxolimab. V usage is TRBV5-4 and J usage is TRBJ1-1; 7 nucleotides align to TRBD1. This clonotype was obtained from an adult with an advanced solid tumor such as melanoma, head and neck, liver or kidney cancer. CDR3: CASSRQQGRGTEAFF. The CDR3 coding sequence is TGTGCCAGCAGCCGACAACAGGGGAGAGGGACTGAAGCTTTCTTT.